Here is one T cell receptor beta chain with its context. This clonotype was detected ten times or more. No cognate antigen has been identified for it. Base-call qualities are not available, and no considerably larger clone is one nucleotide away. These data are taken from a study of T-cell memory formation after mild COVID-19 (dated by TCRdb to the early 2020s). Regarding the research as a whole: Most TCR sequence clusters were specific to one of the two donors. T-cell clones expanding and contracting after mild COVID-19 in two donors were tracked by longitudinal TCRalpha and TCRbeta repertoire sequencing. Two young, previously healthy adult volunteers made up the cohort, one male and one female. Overall study outcomes, separate from this receptor: Contracting CD4+ clones appeared mostly in the CM and EM memory subsets, whereas CD8+ clones were enriched in EMRA. The study included only a couple of mild cases, and larger cohorts that include severe cases with pre-infection samples were judged to be necessary. Clones contracting from day 15 to 85 had balanced CD4/CD8 phenotypes, while a second wave expanding from day 15 to 37 was biased towards CD4+. The second-wave clones that peaked on day 37 were not confirmed to be SARS-CoV-2 specific. Some responding clones were detected in pre-infection memory, suggesting pre-existing cross-reactive memory T cells joined the SARS-CoV-2 response.

Ficoll-Paque density gradient centrifugation was the method used to isolate PBMCs. The instrument given in TCRdb is Illumina NovaSeq 6000. cDNA libraries for TCRalpha and TCRbeta were prepared by 5'RACE using constant-segment primers, with sample barcodes and unique molecular identifiers added. Trizol reagent was used to extract RNA from every sample. Library amplification was performed in two PCR steps, and a second sample barcode and Illumina TruSeq adapters were introduced in the second step. Sequencing of libraries was performed on an Illumina NovaSeq with 2 x 150 bp paired-end reads. From the authors' description of their analysis: The reads were demultiplexed and collapsed into UMI-guided consensus sequences using migec v1.2.7. Using mixcr v2.1.11, the UMI consensuses were aligned to TRA and TRB V and J templates and assembled into clonotypes. Clonotypes were classified as expanded or contracted when called significant by both edgeR and NoisET, with noise models trained on biological replicates. edgeR calls used a false discovery rate-adjusted p below 0.01 and a log2 fold-change threshold of 1. As an exploratory analysis of dynamics, max-normalized trajectories of the 1000 most abundant clonotypes were examined with PCA combined with hierarchical clustering. Separately sequenced CD4+ and CD8+ repertoires were used to assign the CD4 or CD8 phenotype of responding clones. TCRdb reprocessed the public reads (quality trimming at Q25 with fastp, clone calling with MiXCR) and kept in-frame beta chains. One record per CDR3 amino acid sequence lists the most common genes and DNA. TCRdb, not the authors, supplied the V and J calls. In this sample the table shows about 270,000 distinct CDR3 sequences, 15% of which occur a single time. In total, the top ten clones hold 2.1% of the sample.

The TCR sequence derives from an adult woman who had mild COVID-19 (a few samples of this study predate the infection). The sample titles of this study are shuffled in the database, so cell type and time point are left out; the donor was told from shared clones. The sample consisted of PBMCs or a T cell subset sorted from them (not recorded which).

The nucleotides are TGCGCCAGCAGCTCATGGGGGGGCGTGAATACGCAGTATTTT. Protein translation: CASSSWGGVNTQYF. The rearrangement combines TRBV5-1 with TRBJ2-3, with TRBD2 perhaps the D gene, on 7 matching bases. Including the terminal cysteine and phenylalanine, the CDR3 comprises 14 residues. The retained sequence is limited to the CDR3, 42 bases, with the frame set at the first base. The germline V gene specifies SGHRS as CDR1 and YFSETQ as CDR2. Deletion took 3 bases off V and 7 bases off J, with a span of 15 bases between the germline ends.